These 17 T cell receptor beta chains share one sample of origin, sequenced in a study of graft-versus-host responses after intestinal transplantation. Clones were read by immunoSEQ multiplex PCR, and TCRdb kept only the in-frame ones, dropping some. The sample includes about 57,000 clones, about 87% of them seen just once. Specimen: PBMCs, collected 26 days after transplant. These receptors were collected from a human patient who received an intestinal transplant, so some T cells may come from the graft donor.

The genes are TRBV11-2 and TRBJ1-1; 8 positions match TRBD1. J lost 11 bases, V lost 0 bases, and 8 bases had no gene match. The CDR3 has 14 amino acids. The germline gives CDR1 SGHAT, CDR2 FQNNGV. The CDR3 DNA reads TGTGCCAGCAGCTTAGATTTCAGGGGGCTTTCGGCTTTCTTT. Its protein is CASSLDFRGLSAFF. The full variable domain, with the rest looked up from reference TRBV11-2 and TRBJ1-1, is EAGVAQSPRYKIIEKRQSVAFWCNPISGHATLYWYQQILGQGPKLLIQFQNNGVVDDSQLPKDRFSAERLKGVDSTLKIQPAKLEDSAVYLCASSLDFRGLSAFFGQGTRLTVV.

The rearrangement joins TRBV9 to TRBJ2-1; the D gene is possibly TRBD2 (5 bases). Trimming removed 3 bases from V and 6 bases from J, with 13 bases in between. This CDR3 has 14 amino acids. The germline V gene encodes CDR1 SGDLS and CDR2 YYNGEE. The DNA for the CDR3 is TGTGCCAGCAGCGGACTCCGACGGGGCAATGAGCAGTTCTTC. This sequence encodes CASSGLRRGNEQFF.

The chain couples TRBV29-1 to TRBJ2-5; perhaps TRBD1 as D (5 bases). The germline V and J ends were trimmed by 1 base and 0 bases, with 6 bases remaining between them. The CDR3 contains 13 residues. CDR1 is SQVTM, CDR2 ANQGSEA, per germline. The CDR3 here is CSVEARDQETQYF. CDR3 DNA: TGCAGCGTTGAAGCCAGGGACCAAGAGACCCAGTACTTC.

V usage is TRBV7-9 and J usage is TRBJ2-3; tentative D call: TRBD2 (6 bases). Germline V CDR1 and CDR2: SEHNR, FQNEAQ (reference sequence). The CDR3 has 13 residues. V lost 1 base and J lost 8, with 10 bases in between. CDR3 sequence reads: CASSLEKGGTQYF. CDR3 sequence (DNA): TGTGCCAGCAGCTTAGAAAAGGGAGGTACGCAGTATTTT.

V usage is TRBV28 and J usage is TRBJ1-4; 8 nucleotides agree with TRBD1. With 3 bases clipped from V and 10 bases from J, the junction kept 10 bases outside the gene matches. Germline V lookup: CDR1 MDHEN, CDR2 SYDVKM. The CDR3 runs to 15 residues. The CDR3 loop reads CASSFKGRGRVKLFF. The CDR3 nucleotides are TGTGCCAGCAGTTTCAAGGGCAGGGGGCGGGTAAAACTGTTTTTT.

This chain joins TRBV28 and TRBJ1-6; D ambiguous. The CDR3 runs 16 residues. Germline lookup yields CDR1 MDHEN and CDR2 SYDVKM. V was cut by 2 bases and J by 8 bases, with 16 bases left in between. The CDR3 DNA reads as TGTGCCAGCAGTTTAGGAGGGCTCGGATTGGATTCACCCCTCCACTTT. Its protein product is CASSLGGLGLDSPLHF.

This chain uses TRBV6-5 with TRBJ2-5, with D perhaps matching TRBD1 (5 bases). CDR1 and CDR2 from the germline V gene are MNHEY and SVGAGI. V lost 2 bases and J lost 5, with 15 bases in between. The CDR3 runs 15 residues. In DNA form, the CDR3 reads TGTGCCAGCAGTTACGGGGCACTCAAAGAGGAGACCCAGTACTTC. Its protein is CASSYGALKEETQYF.

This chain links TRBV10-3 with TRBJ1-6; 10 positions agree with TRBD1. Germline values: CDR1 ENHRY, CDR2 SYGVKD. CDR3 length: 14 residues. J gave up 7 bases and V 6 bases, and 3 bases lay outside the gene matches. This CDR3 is CAIRGTGENSPLHF. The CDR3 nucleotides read TGTGCCATCAGGGGGACAGGGGAGAATTCACCCCTCCACTTT.

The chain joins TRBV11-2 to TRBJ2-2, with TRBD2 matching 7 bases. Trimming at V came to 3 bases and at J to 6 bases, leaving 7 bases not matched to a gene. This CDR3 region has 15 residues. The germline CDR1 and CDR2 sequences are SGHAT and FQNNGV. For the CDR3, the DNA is TGTGCCAGCAGCTTCCCCCGACTAGCCGCCGGGGAGCTGTTTTTT. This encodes CASSFPRLAAGELFF.

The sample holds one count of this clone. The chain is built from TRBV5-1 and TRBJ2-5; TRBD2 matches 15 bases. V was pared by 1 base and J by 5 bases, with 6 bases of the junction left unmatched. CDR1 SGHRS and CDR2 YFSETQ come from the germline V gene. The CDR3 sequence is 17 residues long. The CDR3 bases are TGCGCCAGCAGCTTGCAGGGGACTAGCGGGGGGTTTGAGACCCAGTACTTC. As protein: CASSLQGTSGGFETQYF.

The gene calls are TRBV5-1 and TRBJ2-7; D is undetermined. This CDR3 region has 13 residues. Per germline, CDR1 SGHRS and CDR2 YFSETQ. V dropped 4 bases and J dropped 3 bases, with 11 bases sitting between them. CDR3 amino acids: CASSTDLGYEQYF. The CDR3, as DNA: TGCGCCAGCAGCACCGATCTAGGCTACGAGCAGTACTTC.

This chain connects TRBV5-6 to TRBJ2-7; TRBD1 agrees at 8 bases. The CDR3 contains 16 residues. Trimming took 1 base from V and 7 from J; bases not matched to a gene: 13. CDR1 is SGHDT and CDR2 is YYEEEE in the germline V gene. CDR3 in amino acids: CASSLFSGQGRKEQYF. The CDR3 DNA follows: TGTGCCAGCAGCTTGTTTTCAGGACAGGGTCGAAAAGAGCAGTACTTC.

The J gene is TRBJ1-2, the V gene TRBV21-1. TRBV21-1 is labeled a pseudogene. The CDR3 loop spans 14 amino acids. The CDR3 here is CASSNPPAGYGYTF. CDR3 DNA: TGTGCCAGCAGCAACCCCCCGGCGGGCTATGGCTACACCTTC.

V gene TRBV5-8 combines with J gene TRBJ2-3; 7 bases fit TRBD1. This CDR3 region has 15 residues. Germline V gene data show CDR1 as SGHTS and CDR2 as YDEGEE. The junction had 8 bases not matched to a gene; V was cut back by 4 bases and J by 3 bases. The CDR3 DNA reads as TGTGCCAGCAGCACCGGGACAGCCTCGACAGATACGCAGTATTTT. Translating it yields CASSTGTASTDTQYF.

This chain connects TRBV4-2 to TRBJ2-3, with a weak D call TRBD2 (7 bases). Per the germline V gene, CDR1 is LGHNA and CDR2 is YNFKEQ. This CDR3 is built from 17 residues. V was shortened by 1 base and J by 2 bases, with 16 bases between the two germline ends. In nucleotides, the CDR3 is TGTGCCAGCAGCCAAGCAGGGGCTAGCGGTTACACAGATACGCAGTATTTT. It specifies CASSQAGASGYTDTQYF.

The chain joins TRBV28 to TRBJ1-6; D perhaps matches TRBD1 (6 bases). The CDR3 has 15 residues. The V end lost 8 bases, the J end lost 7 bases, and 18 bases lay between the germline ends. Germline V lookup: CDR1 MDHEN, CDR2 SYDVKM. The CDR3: CASLGSGGVNSPLHF. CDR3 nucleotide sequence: TGTGCCAGCCTAGGGAGCGGGGGCGTAAATTCACCCCTCCACTTT.

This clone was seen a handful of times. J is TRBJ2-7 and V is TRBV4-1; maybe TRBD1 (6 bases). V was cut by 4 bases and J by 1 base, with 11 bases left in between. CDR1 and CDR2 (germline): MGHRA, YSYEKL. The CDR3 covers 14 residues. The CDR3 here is CASSPLQGSYEQYV. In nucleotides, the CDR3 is TGCGCCAGCAGCCCCCTACAGGGTTCCTACGAGCAGTACGTC.